Shown below are 27 T cell receptor beta chains from a single sample sequenced in a study of cytomegalovirus exposure and HLA in healthy donors. Researchers ran the PCR with 60 Vbeta and 13 Jbeta primers. Assay used: immunoSEQ multiplex PCR; TCRdb lists only in-frame clones, some missing. The sample holds some 130,000 clones, over 70% seen once. Sequencing was done on a sample of PBMCs. These receptors all stem from a man between 35 and 55 years old in good health and CMV-seronegative.

V gene TRBV5-4 combines with J gene TRBJ1-2; 9 bases are shared with TRBD1. Unmatched junction bases numbered 11, after V lost 1 base and J lost 7 bases. This CDR3 region has 16 residues. Germline CDR1 reads SGHNT; CDR2 reads YYREEE (reference sequence). The CDR3 is CASSLPSGQGFSGYTF. The CDR3 nucleotides are TGTGCCAGCAGCTTGCCCTCGGGACAGGGTTTCAGTGGCTACACCTTC.

In this sample, this clone turned up once. The chain recombines TRBV7-3 with TRBJ2-5; a possible D gene is TRBD2 (6 bases). Trimming shortened V by 2 bases and J by 4 bases, and 14 bases separated the two germline ends. Germline values: CDR1 SGHTA, CDR2 FQGTGA. The CDR3 has 15 amino acids. DNA for the CDR3: TGTGCCAGCAGCTTAGCCTATTCGGGAGTAGAGACCCAGTACTTC. Its translation is CASSLAYSGVETQYF.

This clone has only a few counts. The chain joins TRBV11-3 to TRBJ2-3; 8 bases are shared with TRBD2. Trimming cost V 5 bases and J 4 bases; bases outside gene matches: 11. Germline CDR1 SGHNT, CDR2 YENEEA. There are 16 residues in the CDR3. The CDR3 protein is CASSERRGGRADTQYF. Here the CDR3 DNA reads TGTGCCAGCAGCGAAAGACGGGGGGGCAGGGCAGATACGCAGTATTTT. Based on the CDR3 plus reference TRBV11-3 and TRBJ2-3, the full variable domain is EAGVVQSPRYKIIEKKQPVAFWCNPISGHNTLYWYLQNLGQGPELLIRYENEEAVDDSQLPKDRFSAERLKGVDSTLKIQPAELGDSAVYLCASSERRGGRADTQYFGPGTRLTVL.

Note on this clone: The same CDR3 arises from other DNA sequences in this sample as well. The gene calls are TRBV7-9 and TRBJ2-2, with 7 bases aligning to TRBD2. V lost 0 bases and J lost 5; bases outside the gene matches: 0. The V gene's germline CDR1 is SEHNR and CDR2 FQNEAQ (reference sequence). This CDR3 region has 14 residues. CDR3 amino acids: CASSLAGGTGELFF. The DNA for the CDR3 is TGTGCCAGCAGCTTAGCGGGAGGGACCGGGGAGCTGTTTTTT. Complete variable domain (other parts from reference TRBV7-9 and TRBJ2-2): DTGVSQNPRHKITKRGQNVTFRCDPISEHNRLYWYRQTLGQGPEFLTYFQNEAQLEKSRLLSDRFSAERPKGSFSTLEIQRTEQGDSAMYLCASSLAGGTGELFFGEGSRLTVL.

This clone has only one observation. CDR3 residues: CASSQSPSGGWISREQYF. CDR3 bases: TGCGCCAGCAGCCAATCGCCTAGCGGGGGTTGGATTAGTCGCGAGCAGTACTTC. This sequence joins TRBV4-1 and TRBJ2-7, with 10 bases fitting TRBD2. CDR1 and CDR2 from the germline V gene are MGHRA and YSYEKL. CDR3 length equals 18 residues. Germline trimming cut 2 bases from V and 6 bases from J; bases unmatched to any gene: 16.

The chain employs TRBV7-2 and TRBJ2-1, with 11 bases identical to TRBD2. CDR3 size: 15 residues. J was trimmed by 8 bases and V by 5 bases; bases with no gene match: 8. The germline gives CDR1 SGHTA, CDR2 FQGNSA. DNA of the CDR3: TGTGCCAGCAGCAGGCTAGCGGGAGGTGTGGATGAGCAGTTCTTC. Protein: CASSRLAGGVDEQFF.

The V gene is TRBV7-9, the J gene TRBJ1-2; perhaps TRBD1 as D (5 bases). CDR1 is SEHNR and CDR2 is FQNEAQ in the germline V gene (reference sequence). V dropped 4 bases and J dropped 6 bases, with 15 bases sitting between them. CDR3 size: 14 residues. CDR3 amino acids: CASSSQPGTNGYTF. CDR3 sequence (DNA): TGTGCCAGCAGCTCCCAACCGGGGACTAATGGCTACACCTTC.

V and J are TRBV4-2 and TRBJ2-7, with 7 bases identical to TRBD2. The length of the CDR3 is 15 residues. Germline values: CDR1 LGHNA, CDR2 YNFKEQ. J gave up 4 bases and V 6 bases, and 12 bases lay outside the gene matches. CDR3 region: CASSYRTSELYEQYF. DNA for the CDR3: TGTGCCAGCAGTTACCGAACTAGCGAACTTTACGAGCAGTACTTC.

Remarks on this clone: The sample carries other DNA sequences with the same CDR3. This chain links TRBV6-4 with TRBJ2-3, with 8 bases matching TRBD2. The CDR3 runs 15 residues. The V segment lost 0 bases and the J segment 3 bases; nucleotides outside the gene matches: 2. Germline-derived CDR1 and CDR2 are MRHNA and SNTAGT. The CDR3 DNA reads as TGTGCCAGCAGTGACTCAAGCGGGGGTACAGATACGCAGTATTTT. It encodes CASSDSSGGTDTQYF.

The gene calls are TRBV7-2 and TRBJ2-7, with 10 bases fitting TRBD2. Germline CDR1 SGHTA, CDR2 FQGNSA. The junction had 6 bases not matched to a gene; V was cut back by 2 bases and J by 2 bases. This CDR3 comprises 16 residues. CDR3 protein: CASSLRGLALPYEQYF. CDR3 sequence (DNA): TGTGCCAGCAGCTTACGGGGACTAGCGTTACCCTACGAGCAGTACTTC.

As regards this clone: Within the sample, other DNA sequences also encode this same CDR3. The chain uses TRBV7-2 and TRBJ2-7; D is undetermined. The ends were cut back, 5 bases at V and 0 bases at J, with 5 bases in the middle. Germline V gene lookup returns CDR1 SGHTA and CDR2 FQGNSA. This CDR3 is 12 amino acids long. CDR3 in DNA: TGTGCCAGCAGCCTAAGCTCCTACGAGCAGTACTTC. Translating gives CASSLSSYEQYF. Filled out from reference TRBV7-2 and TRBJ2-7, the complete variable domain reads GAGVSQSPSNKVTEKGKDVELRCDPISGHTALYWYRQSLGQGLEFLIYFQGNSAPDKSGLPSDRFSAERTGGSVSTLTIQRTQQEDSAVYLCASSLSSYEQYFGPGTRLTVT.

This rearrangement joins TRBV7-9 to TRBJ1-6; D unclear. V was pared by 5 bases and J by 6 bases, with 14 bases between. From germline, CDR1 is SEHNR and CDR2 FQNEAQ (reference sequence). This CDR3 region has 15 residues. This CDR3 is CASSPRSITNSPLHF. In nucleotides, the CDR3 is TGTGCCAGCAGCCCCCGATCTATCACTAATTCACCCCTCCACTTT.

The chain links TRBV30 to TRBJ2-5; 7 positions match TRBD2. Germline V gene data show CDR1 as GTSNPN and CDR2 as SVGIG (reference sequence). V was clipped by 0 bases and J by 5 bases; unmatched bases: 6. This CDR3 is built from 14 residues. CDR3 DNA: TGTGCCTGGAGTGTACTTTGGGGGGGGGAGACCCAGTACTTC. Amino acid sequence: CAWSVLWGGETQYF.

The rearrangement joins TRBV4-3 to TRBJ1-2; 10 positions agree with TRBD1. Germline CDR1 reads LGHNA; CDR2 reads YSLEER. V shed 2 bases and J 7 bases; nucleotides not matched to a gene: 10. The CDR3 consists of 16 residues. The CDR3 nucleotides are TGCGCCAGCAGCCAATCTACCGGGACAGGGGTTGCTGGCTACACCTTC. It codes for CASSQSTGTGVAGYTF.

The rearrangement uses TRBV29-1 and TRBJ2-5; D not resolved. This CDR3 region has 12 residues. Germline lookup yields CDR1 SQVTM and CDR2 ANQGSEA. V lost 2 bases and J lost 5, with 9 bases in between. CDR3 sequence reads: CSVELVGETQYF. CDR3 coding DNA: TGCAGCGTTGAACTAGTCGGTGAGACCCAGTACTTC.

The chain has TRBV15 and TRBJ2-7; D is unclear. This CDR3 spans 14 amino acids. V dropped 0 bases and J dropped 12 bases, with 18 bases sitting between them. Germline assignment: CDR1 LNHNV and CDR2 YYDKDF (reference sequence). The CDR3 here is CATSRDRVTGASYF. CDR3 in DNA: TGTGCCACCAGCAGAGATCGTGTCACTGGAGCGTCGTACTTC.

This clone was counted ten times or more. CDR3 sequence: CASRTGGVNEQYF. In nucleotides, the CDR3 is TGTGCCAGCAGGACAGGGGGCGTGAACGAGCAGTACTTC. The chain couples TRBV27 to TRBJ2-7; 10 nucleotides line up with TRBD1. CDR1 is MNHEY and CDR2 is SMNVEV in the germline V gene (reference sequence). V was pared by 6 bases and J by 5 bases, with 4 bases of the junction left unmatched. The CDR3 runs 13 residues.

The rearrangement uses TRBV4-3 and TRBJ2-2; D might be TRBD2 (6 bases). CDR1 and CDR2 from the germline V gene are LGHNA and YSLEER. The CDR3 runs 15 residues. The V gene lost 0 bases and the J gene lost 6 bases, with 11 bases spanning the gap. The CDR3 reads CASSQDSGRAGELFF. In DNA, the CDR3 is TGCGCCAGCAGCCAAGATAGCGGTAGGGCCGGGGAGCTGTTTTTT.

The rearrangement uses TRBV12-5 and TRBJ1-5, with D hard to call. The CDR3 is 11 amino acids. Germline V gene sequence: CDR1 LGHNT, CDR2 FRNRAP. The ends were cut back, 6 bases at V and 9 bases at J, with 9 bases in the middle. This chain's CDR3 is CASGPVWPQHF. The CDR3, as DNA: TGTGCTAGTGGCCCCGTGTGGCCCCAGCATTTT.

This sequence joins TRBV5-4 and TRBJ2-3; a possible D gene is TRBD2 (5 bases). CDR3 length: 15 amino acids. V lost 0 bases and J 4 bases, leaving 12 bases between the germline ends. CDR1 is SGHNT and CDR2 is YYREEE in the germline V gene (reference sequence). CDR3 bases: TGTGCCAGCAGCTTGGATAGCGAGTGGCCAGATACGCAGTATTTT. Translation gives CASSLDSEWPDTQYF.

V usage is TRBV10-3 and J usage is TRBJ2-3; a weak D match, TRBD2 (6 bases). CDR1 and CDR2 from the germline V gene are ENHRY and SYGVKD. V lost 3 bases to trimming and J lost 2 bases, with 12 bases between them. The CDR3 is 15 residues long. CDR3 in amino acids: CAISDKTRVTDTQYF. The CDR3 coding sequence is TGTGCCATCAGTGACAAGACTAGAGTCACAGATACGCAGTATTTT.

CDR3 residues: CASSLEAMRDTQYF. The CDR3 DNA reads as TGCGCCAGCAGCTTGGAAGCCATGAGGGATACGCAGTATTTT. The rearrangement joins TRBV5-1 to TRBJ2-3; no clear D. Trimming took off 0 bases at V and 6 bases at J, with 11 bases between the two ends. Per the germline V gene, CDR1 is SGHRS and CDR2 is YFSETQ. This CDR3 has 14 amino acids.

This clone was seen more than once but under ten times. The rearrangement links TRBV5-6 to TRBJ2-3; possibly TRBD2 for D (7 bases). The V gene's germline CDR1 is SGHDT and CDR2 YYEEEE. CDR3 length: 16 residues. V lost 6 bases and J lost 0, with 17 bases in between. The CDR3 nucleotides are TGTGCCAGCATGCAAGGGGGGGCAACTAGCACAGATACGCAGTATTTT. The encoded protein is CASMQGGATSTDTQYF.

V gene TRBV5-1 combines with J gene TRBJ2-1; 8 bases map to TRBD1. The V segment lost 0 bases and the J segment 6 bases; nucleotides outside the gene matches: 8. The germline gives CDR1 SGHRS, CDR2 YFSETQ. CDR3 length equals 16 residues. The CDR3 region is CASSLAGQVFINEQFF. The CDR3, as DNA: TGCGCCAGCAGCTTGGCGGGACAGGTCTTTATCAATGAGCAGTTCTTC.

This chain connects TRBV10-3 to TRBJ2-6; TRBD2 matches 11 bases. Trimming took 0 bases from V and 0 from J; bases not matched to a gene: 7. The CDR3 consists of 20 residues. Germline V lookup: CDR1 ENHRY, CDR2 SYGVKD. DNA of the CDR3: TGTGCCATCAGTGAGTCATCTAGCGGGGGGCGCCCCTCTGGGGCCAACGTCCTGACTTTC. This encodes CAISESSSGGRPSGANVLTF.

The chain is built from TRBV11-3 and TRBJ2-7; D is ambiguous. CDR3 size: 18 residues. CDR1 SGHNT and CDR2 YENEEA come from the germline V gene. With 5 bases removed from V and 3 bases from J, the gap between germline ends came to 26 bases. This chain's CDR3 is CASSQKTDSVKLIYEQYF. CDR3 nucleotides: TGTGCCAGCAGCCAAAAGACGGATTCCGTAAAACTAATCTACGAGCAGTACTTC.

The rearrangement uses TRBV30 and TRBJ2-7, with 7 bases aligning to TRBD1. There are 14 residues in the CDR3. The germline V gene encodes CDR1 GTSNPN and CDR2 SVGIG (reference sequence). Losses at the gene ends were 2 bases for V and 4 bases for J; bases not matched to a gene: 8. CDR3 protein: CAWSPNRDSYEQYF. The CDR3 DNA reads as TGTGCCTGGAGTCCTAACCGGGACAGTTACGAGCAGTACTTC.